This T cell receptor beta chain is from a study of T cells in women clearing cervical HPV infection. Study background: Blood came at first lesion visit for cases, post-clearance for controls. General observations from the study: Cases carried less TRBV6-7 than controls: roughly 0.12% versus 0.17%.

Trimming took 2 bases from V and 5 from J, leaving 10 bases between them. This CDR3 is 13 amino acids long. Germline V lookup: CDR1 SGHRS, CDR2 YFSETQ. Repertoires were generated with immunoSEQ multiplex PCR, while TCRdb's copy carries only in-frame clones and drops some. The table lists tens of thousands of clones. With regard to this clone: Its antigen is unidentified. The DNA ends 3 residues before the CDR3 does, and the rest of the CDR3 is filled in from the germline J gene.

Sequenced input: blood buffy coat. The receptor was isolated from a woman aged 18 to 75 with a cervical HPV16 infection that either progressed to CIN3+ or cleared (not recorded which). The chain uses TRBV5-1 and TRBJ2-5; D might be TRBD1 (6 bases). The covered CDR3 bases are TGCGCCAGCAGCTTAGGACAGCGGGAGACC. It specifies CASSLGQRET. Given in full, the CDR3 is CASSLGQRETQYF.